This passage covers 20 T cell receptor beta chains from one sample sequenced in a study of blood T cell repertoires in COVID-19. The data were produced by immunoSEQ multiplex PCR, yet TCRdb's version contains in-frame clones alone and is incomplete. The sample has 84,000 or so clones; approximately 81% are singletons. The source material was peripheral blood. The receptors come from an elderly woman with acute or convalescent COVID-19.

The chain has TRBV6-5 and TRBJ2-4; 10 bases are shared with TRBD2. Germline CDR1 reads MNHEY; CDR2 reads SVGAGI. Losses at the gene ends were 0 bases for V and 7 bases for J; bases not matched to a gene: 6. The CDR3 is 16 amino acids. This CDR3 reads CASSYSTSGAQNIQYF. The CDR3 DNA follows: TGTGCCAGCAGTTACTCTACTAGCGGGGCCCAGAACATTCAGTACTTC.

The chain couples TRBV9 to TRBJ1-1, with D unresolved. CDR1 is SGDLS, CDR2 YYNGEE, per germline. Trimming stripped 0 bases from V and 0 bases from J, with 9 bases between. The CDR3 is 15 residues long. The DNA of the CDR3 is TGTGCCAGCAGCGTAGACGGGGTGATGAACACTGAAGCTTTCTTT. It encodes CASSVDGVMNTEAFF.

V gene TRBV13 combines with J gene TRBJ2-1; the match to TRBD1 covers 8 bases. The CDR3 extends over 15 amino acids. V shed 2 bases and J 4 bases; nucleotides not matched to a gene: 4. Germline V CDR1 and CDR2: PRHDT, FYEKMQ (reference sequence). DNA of the CDR3: TGTGCCAGCAGCTTACCCCAGGGGGCATACAATGAGCAGTTCTTC. It specifies CASSLPQGAYNEQFF.

The gene calls are TRBV10-1 and TRBJ2-7; perhaps TRBD2 as D (7 bases). The germline CDR1 and CDR2 sequences are WNHNN and SYGVQD (reference sequence). Trimming took 2 bases from V and 2 from J, leaving 13 bases between them. CDR3 length: 15 amino acids. The CDR3, as DNA: TGCGCCAGCAGTGAGCTATCGCGGGGGCCCTACGAGCAGTACTTC. It yields the protein CASSELSRGPYEQYF.

The J gene is TRBJ2-5, the V gene TRBV10-3; 9 positions match TRBD2. There are 15 residues in the CDR3. Germline-derived CDR1 and CDR2 are ENHRY and SYGVKD. V shed 4 bases, J shed 1 base, and the junction held 4 bases outside the gene matches. The CDR3 sequence: CAISGVAGAQETQYF. For the CDR3, the DNA is TGTGCCATCAGTGGGGTAGCGGGGGCCCAAGAGACCCAGTACTTC.

The rearrangement joins TRBV21-1 to TRBJ1-2; the table gives TRBD1 as D, unverified against the DNA. TRBV21-1 is given as a pseudogene. The CDR3 has 16 residues. CDR3 sequence: CASSHRLGTGDPGYTF. The CDR3 nucleotides are TGTGCCAGCAGCCATAGGTTGGGGACAGGGGATCCTGGCTACACCTTC.

The chain uses TRBV28 and TRBJ2-5; 13 positions agree with TRBD2. The CDR3 totals 17 residues. Germline values: CDR1 MDHEN, CDR2 SYDVKM. V shed 6 bases and J 5 bases; nucleotides not matched to a gene: 12. CDR3 region: CASSLTRLAGGWETQYF. Written as DNA, the CDR3 is TGTGCCAGCAGCCTTACCCGACTAGCGGGGGGTTGGGAGACCCAGTACTTC. The variable domain in full, with the rest retrieved from reference TRBV28 and TRBJ2-5, is DVKVTQSSRYLVKRTGEKVFLECVQDMDHENMFWYRQDPGLGLRLIYFSYDVKMKEKGDIPEGYSVSREKKERFSLILESASTNQTSMYLCASSLTRLAGGWETQYFGPGTRLLVL.

The V call is TRBV5-1, the J call TRBJ2-2, with 7 bases that match TRBD2. The CDR3 contains 18 residues. Trimming took 7 bases from V and 1 from J; bases not matched to a gene: 16. Germline lookup yields CDR1 SGHRS and CDR2 YFSETQ. The CDR3 DNA reads as TGCGCCAGCCTCCTTGGACTCCCGGGAGGAGAGAACACCGGGGAGCTGTTTTTT. Amino acid sequence: CASLLGLPGGENTGELFF.

The CDR3 nucleotides are TGTGCCAGCAGTGAACCGGGTTTAGAGACTGAAGCTTTCTTT. This sequence encodes CASSEPGLETEAFF. The rearrangement links TRBV6-1 to TRBJ1-1; D unclear. V was trimmed by 2 bases and J by 5 bases, leaving 12 bases between them. This CDR3 region has 14 residues. The germline V gene encodes CDR1 MNHNS and CDR2 SASEGT.

The chain links TRBV10-3 to TRBJ2-1; 10 bases are a match to TRBD2. Germline V gene sequence: CDR1 ENHRY, CDR2 SYGVKD. The J segment lost 9 bases and the V segment lost 0 bases, leaving 5 bases of the junction unmatched. The CDR3 covers 15 residues. CDR3 sequence: CAISESKGTSVEQFF. The DNA for the CDR3 is TGTGCCATCAGTGAGTCGAAAGGGACTAGCGTTGAGCAGTTCTTC.

The CDR3, as DNA: TGCGCCAGCAGGGAAAGACAGGGTACTAATGAAAAACTGTTTTTT. Translated, it gives CASRERQGTNEKLFF. The chain employs TRBV10-2 and TRBJ1-4; 7 nucleotides agree with TRBD1. The CDR3 consists of 15 residues. V was clipped by 6 bases and J by 2 bases; unmatched bases: 6. Germline V gene lookup returns CDR1 WSHSY and CDR2 SAAADI.

A few counts support this clone. This chain connects TRBV18 to TRBJ1-3, with 12 bases identical to TRBD1. The CDR3 length is 16 residues. The junction had 7 bases not matched to a gene; V was cut back by 6 bases and J by 4 bases. CDR1 and CDR2 (germline): KGHSH, LQKENI. For the CDR3, the DNA is TGTGCCAGCTCTCACGGGACAGGGGGCACAGGAAACACCATATATTTT. The encoded protein is CASSHGTGGTGNTIYF.

The rearrangement joins TRBV15 to TRBJ2-7, with 11 bases lining up with TRBD2. This CDR3 has 14 amino acids. The trim removed 11 bases at V and 2 bases at J, leaving 8 bases unmatched. Per germline, CDR1 LNHNV and CDR2 YYDKDF (reference sequence). The CDR3 loop reads CAPYRGLAAYEQYF. Here the CDR3 DNA reads TGTGCCCCTTACCGGGGACTAGCGGCCTACGAGCAGTACTTC.

The chain recombines TRBV6-2 or TRBV6-3 with TRBJ1-6, with D hard to call. This CDR3 contains 15 residues. V was cut by 5 bases and J by 6 bases, with 14 bases left in between. From germline, CDR1 is MNHEY and CDR2 SVGEGT. CDR3 DNA: TGTGCCAGCAGTAACCATCTGAGATCTAATTCACCCCTCCACTTT. Residues: CASSNHLRSNSPLHF.

This chain joins TRBV5-4 and TRBJ2-7; 8 positions match TRBD2. This CDR3 spans 16 amino acids. J was trimmed by 3 bases and V by 4 bases; bases with no gene match: 12. Germline CDR1 and CDR2: SGHNT and YYREEE (reference sequence). The CDR3 DNA sequence: TGTGCCAGCAGCCTTAGGACTAGCTCCTTGGGCTACGAGCAGTACTTC. It encodes CASSLRTSSLGYEQYF.

This clone has a single count. DNA of the CDR3: TGTGCCAGCAGCTTAAGGGACAGTTATAGCAATCAGCCCCAGCATTTT. Protein: CASSLRDSYSNQPQHF. This chain joins TRBV7-9 and TRBJ1-5; 7 nucleotides align to TRBD1. J lost 0 bases, V lost 2 bases, and 4 bases had no gene match. CDR1 is SEHNR, CDR2 FQNEAQ, per germline (reference sequence). The length of the CDR3 is 16 residues. Together with reference TRBV7-9 and TRBJ1-5, the CDR3 gives the full variable domain: DTGVSQNPRHKITKRGQNVTFRCDPISEHNRLYWYRQTLGQGPEFLTYFQNEAQLEKSRLLSDRFSAERPKGSFSTLEIQRTEQGDSAMYLCASSLRDSYSNQPQHFGDGTRLSIL.

The J gene is TRBJ1-2, the V gene TRBV4-1, with unresolved D. V dropped 7 bases and J dropped 0 bases, with 15 bases sitting between them. Germline loops: CDR1 MGHRA, CDR2 YSYEKL. This CDR3 region has 15 residues. CDR3 loop: CASTKNQKSNYGYTF. CDR3 DNA: TGCGCCAGCACCAAAAACCAGAAATCTAACTATGGCTACACCTTC.

V gene TRBV9 combines with J gene TRBJ1-1; D possibly corresponds to TRBD1 (5 bases). Germline V lookup: CDR1 SGDLS, CDR2 YYNGEE. V was trimmed by 0 bases and J by 4 bases, leaving 16 bases between them. CDR3 length equals 16 residues. The CDR3 nucleotides read TGTGCCAGCAGCGTAGTCGGGAGCGGGGACGGCACTGAAGCTTTCTTT. It encodes CASSVVGSGDGTEAFF.

This clone has a handful of counts. The CDR3 DNA reads TGTGCCAGCAGCCAAGGGACAGGAGGTTATCATGGCTACACCTTC. This encodes CASSQGTGGYHGYTF. The chain has TRBV11-3 and TRBJ1-2; 8 nucleotides agree with TRBD1. Germline-derived CDR1 and CDR2 are SGHNT and YENEEA. The V segment lost 5 bases and the J segment 6 bases; nucleotides outside the gene matches: 11. CDR3 length: 15 amino acids.

As to this clone: A junction boundary mismatches the germline segment, possibly from a read error. The rearrangement uses TRBV29-1 and TRBJ2-7; TRBD1 is a possible D gene (6 bases). The CDR3 length is 11 residues. Germline lookup yields CDR1 SQVTM and CDR2 ANQGSEA. The CDR3 bases are TGCAGCGTCCGCAGGGGAGAGATGGTCGACTTC. This gives the protein CSVRRGEMVDF.